These 15 T cell receptor beta chains were all obtained from the same sample, sequenced in a study of blood T cell repertoires in COVID-19. Only in-frame clones appear in the TCRdb table, and some are missing; sequencing was by immunoSEQ multiplex PCR. The sample carries about 240,000 clones, roughly 80% recorded once. The sequencing sample was made of peripheral blood. The receptor source for this set is a woman under 30 with acute or convalescent COVID-19.

The chain carries TRBV5-1 and TRBJ1-2, with D perhaps TRBD1 (6 bases). The CDR3 is 19 residues long. Trimming shortened V by 3 bases and J by 0 bases, and 24 bases separated the two germline ends. Germline CDR1 and CDR2: SGHRS and YFSETQ. CDR3 coding DNA: TGCGCCAGCAGCTCGCCCCGGGGAGGGGAAGAGGGGGCTAACTATGGCTACACCTTC. Translating it yields CASSSPRGGEEGANYGYTF.

The sample holds one count of this clone. V and J are TRBV6-2 or TRBV6-3 and TRBJ2-1; perhaps TRBD2 as D (6 bases). V lost 2 bases and J lost 6, with 11 bases in between. This CDR3 has 14 amino acids. Germline CDR1 is MNHEY and CDR2 is SVGEGT. CDR3 DNA sequence: TGTGCCAGCAGTTACCCCGGGACTTTCAATGAGCAGTTCTTC. Translating it yields CASSYPGTFNEQFF.

The gene calls are TRBV5-1 and TRBJ2-3, with 12 positions matching TRBD2. Germline loops: CDR1 SGHRS, CDR2 YFSETQ. The CDR3 covers 17 residues. V gave up 0 bases and J gave up 5 bases; unmatched junction bases: 7. The CDR3 DNA reads as TGCGCCAGCAGCTTGGCGACTAGCGGGAGCTCCCAAGATACGCAGTATTTT. Its translation: CASSLATSGSSQDTQYF.

The rearrangement links TRBV4-3 to TRBJ1-2; D is possibly TRBD1 (6 bases). The CDR3 is 15 amino acids. Trimming took 0 bases from V and 4 from J, leaving 12 bases between them. Germline V CDR1 and CDR2: LGHNA, YSLEER. The CDR3 here is CASSQEGAWSYGYTF. The CDR3 DNA follows: TGCGCCAGCAGCCAAGAGGGGGCTTGGAGCTATGGCTACACCTTC.

Only a few counts were recorded for this clone. This chain uses TRBV29-1 with TRBJ2-7; D possibly corresponds to TRBD2 (5 bases). CDR1 and CDR2 (germline): SQVTM, ANQGSEA. The V gene lost 1 base and the J gene lost 5 bases, with 12 bases spanning the gap. There are 13 residues in the CDR3. The CDR3 DNA reads as TGCAGCGTTGAAGTGCTAGAGGGCCACGAGCAGTACTTC. This encodes CSVEVLEGHEQYF.

The chain carries TRBV6-2 or TRBV6-3 and TRBJ1-1; 7 positions agree with TRBD1. The CDR3 spans 13 residues. From germline, CDR1 is MNHEY and CDR2 SVGEGT. Unmatched junction bases numbered 4, after V lost 4 bases and J lost 5 bases. CDR3 sequence (DNA): TGTGCCAGCAGTTTCTCACAGGGGACTGAAGCTTTCTTT. This gives the protein CASSFSQGTEAFF.

The rearrangement joins TRBV18 to TRBJ2-5, with 7 bases lining up with TRBD1. V lost 1 base, J lost 5 bases, and 4 bases stayed unmatched. This CDR3 has 14 residues. Per the germline V gene, CDR1 is KGHSH and CDR2 is LQKENI. The CDR3 loop is CASSPLTGDETQYF. DNA of the CDR3: TGTGCCAGCTCACCACTTACAGGGGATGAGACCCAGTACTTC.

The J gene is TRBJ2-1, the V gene TRBV5-1, with a tentative D call TRBD1 (7 bases). This CDR3 region has 16 residues. Germline V gene data show CDR1 as SGHRS and CDR2 as YFSETQ. V was cut by 1 base and J by 0 bases, with 11 bases left in between. In DNA form, the CDR3 reads TGCGCCAGCAGCTTGCAGGGGGGAGGCTCCTACAATGAGCAGTTCTTC. Its translation is CASSLQGGGSYNEQFF.

The V and J genes are TRBV3-1 (or the pseudogene TRBV3-2) and TRBJ1-5; D is unresolved. Germline V gene data show CDR1 as LGHDT and CDR2 as YNNKEL (reference sequence). The germline V and J ends were trimmed by 4 bases and 4 bases, with 11 bases remaining between them. The CDR3 covers 14 residues. The CDR3: CASSRSTLNQPQHF. The CDR3 nucleotides are TGTGCCAGCAGCCGAAGTACCCTAAATCAGCCCCAGCATTTT.

V usage is TRBV5-1 and J usage is TRBJ2-4; D gene unclear. Trimming removed 0 bases at V and 2 bases at J, with 18 bases between. Germline V gene sequence: CDR1 SGHRS, CDR2 YFSETQ. CDR3 length: 18 amino acids. The CDR3 loop reads CASSLGTIPGSTKNIQYF. The CDR3 DNA sequence: TGCGCCAGCAGCTTGGGTACCATACCCGGGTCAACCAAAAACATTCAGTACTTC.

This chain connects TRBV4-3 to TRBJ2-2; tentatively, D is TRBD2 (5 bases). V was cut by 4 bases and J by 5 bases, with 8 bases left in between. The CDR3 spans 13 residues. Germline assignment: CDR1 LGHNA and CDR2 YSLEER. The CDR3 loop is CASSRGSTGELFF. As DNA, the CDR3 is TGCGCCAGCAGCCGTGGGAGTACCGGGGAGCTGTTTTTT.

V is TRBV18 and J is TRBJ2-2; 7 nucleotides match TRBD1. This CDR3 region has 17 residues. Per germline, CDR1 KGHSH and CDR2 LQKENI. V lost 1 base to trimming and J lost 0 bases; unmatched junction nucleotides: 5. The CDR3: CASSPRSGGSNTGELFF. The CDR3 DNA is TGTGCCAGCTCACCACGATCAGGGGGATCGAACACCGGGGAGCTGTTTTTT.

The CDR3 is CASSQEPAGVSYEQYF. For the CDR3, the DNA is TGCGCCAGCAGCCAAGAGCCAGCGGGAGTATCCTACGAGCAGTACTTC. V is TRBV4-1 and J is TRBJ2-7, with 8 nucleotides matching TRBD2. The V segment lost 0 bases and the J segment 1 base; nucleotides outside the gene matches: 5. Germline CDR1 MGHRA, CDR2 YSYEKL. This CDR3 has 16 residues.

J is TRBJ2-5 and V is TRBV19; TRBD1 agrees at 9 bases. The CDR3 runs to 15 residues. Trimming removed 7 bases from V and 2 bases from J; junction bases left unmatched: 8. Germline V CDR1 and CDR2: LNHDA, SQIVND (reference sequence). CDR3 DNA: TGTGCCAGTACCTCCCAGACAGGGGGACAAGAGACCCAGTACTTC. As protein: CASTSQTGGQETQYF.

The V and J genes are TRBV5-4 and TRBJ2-1, with TRBD2 matching 13 bases. The CDR3 consists of 18 residues. After removal of 3 bases from V and 8 bases from J, the junction contained 14 bases not matched to a gene. Per germline, CDR1 SGHNT and CDR2 YYREEE (reference sequence). The CDR3 reads CASSWGRLAGGVRDEQFF. DNA for the CDR3: TGTGCCAGCAGCTGGGGTCGACTAGCGGGGGGAGTACGGGATGAGCAGTTCTTC.